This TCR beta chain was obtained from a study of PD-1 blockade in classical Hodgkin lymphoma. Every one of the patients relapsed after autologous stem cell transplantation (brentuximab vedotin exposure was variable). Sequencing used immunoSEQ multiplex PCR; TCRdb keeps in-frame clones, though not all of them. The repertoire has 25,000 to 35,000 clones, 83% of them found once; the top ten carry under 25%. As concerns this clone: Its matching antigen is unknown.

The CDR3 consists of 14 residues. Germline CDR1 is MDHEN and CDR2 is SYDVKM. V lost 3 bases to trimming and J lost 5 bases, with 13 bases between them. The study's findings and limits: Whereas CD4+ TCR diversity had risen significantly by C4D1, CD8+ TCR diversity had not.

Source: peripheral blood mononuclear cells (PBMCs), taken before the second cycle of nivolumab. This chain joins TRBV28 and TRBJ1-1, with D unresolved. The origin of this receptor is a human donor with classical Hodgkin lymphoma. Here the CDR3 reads CASSLVGGTTEAFF. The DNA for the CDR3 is TGTGCCAGCAGTTTGGTAGGAGGAACGACTGAAGCTTTCTTT.